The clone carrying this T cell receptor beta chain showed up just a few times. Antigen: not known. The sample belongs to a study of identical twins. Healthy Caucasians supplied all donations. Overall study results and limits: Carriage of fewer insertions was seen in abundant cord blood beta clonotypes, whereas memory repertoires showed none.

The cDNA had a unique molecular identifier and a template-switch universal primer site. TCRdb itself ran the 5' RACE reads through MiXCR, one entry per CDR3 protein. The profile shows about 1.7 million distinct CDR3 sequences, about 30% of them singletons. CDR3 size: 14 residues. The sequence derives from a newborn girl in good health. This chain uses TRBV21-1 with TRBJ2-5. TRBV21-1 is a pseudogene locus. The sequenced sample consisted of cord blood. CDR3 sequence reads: CASSQRWSLGTQYF. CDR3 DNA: TGTGCCAGCAGCCAAAGGTGGAGTCTTGGGACCCAGTACTTC.